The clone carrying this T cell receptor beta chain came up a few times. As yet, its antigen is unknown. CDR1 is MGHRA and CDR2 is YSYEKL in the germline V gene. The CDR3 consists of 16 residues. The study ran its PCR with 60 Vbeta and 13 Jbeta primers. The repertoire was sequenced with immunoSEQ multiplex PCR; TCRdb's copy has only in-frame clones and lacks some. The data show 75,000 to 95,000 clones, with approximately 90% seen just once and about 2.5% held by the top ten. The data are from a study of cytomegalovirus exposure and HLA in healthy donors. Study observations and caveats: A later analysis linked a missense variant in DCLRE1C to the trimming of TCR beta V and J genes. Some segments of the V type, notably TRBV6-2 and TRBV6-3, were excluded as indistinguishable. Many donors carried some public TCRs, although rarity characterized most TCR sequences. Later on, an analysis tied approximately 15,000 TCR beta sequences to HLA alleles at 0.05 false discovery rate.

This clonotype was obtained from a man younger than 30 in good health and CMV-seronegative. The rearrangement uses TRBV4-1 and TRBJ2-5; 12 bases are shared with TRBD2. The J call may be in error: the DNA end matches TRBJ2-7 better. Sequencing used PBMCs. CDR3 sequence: CASSQVWTSGTYEQYF. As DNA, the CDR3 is TGCGCCAGCAGCCAAGTTTGGACTAGCGGGACCTACGAGCAGTACTTC.